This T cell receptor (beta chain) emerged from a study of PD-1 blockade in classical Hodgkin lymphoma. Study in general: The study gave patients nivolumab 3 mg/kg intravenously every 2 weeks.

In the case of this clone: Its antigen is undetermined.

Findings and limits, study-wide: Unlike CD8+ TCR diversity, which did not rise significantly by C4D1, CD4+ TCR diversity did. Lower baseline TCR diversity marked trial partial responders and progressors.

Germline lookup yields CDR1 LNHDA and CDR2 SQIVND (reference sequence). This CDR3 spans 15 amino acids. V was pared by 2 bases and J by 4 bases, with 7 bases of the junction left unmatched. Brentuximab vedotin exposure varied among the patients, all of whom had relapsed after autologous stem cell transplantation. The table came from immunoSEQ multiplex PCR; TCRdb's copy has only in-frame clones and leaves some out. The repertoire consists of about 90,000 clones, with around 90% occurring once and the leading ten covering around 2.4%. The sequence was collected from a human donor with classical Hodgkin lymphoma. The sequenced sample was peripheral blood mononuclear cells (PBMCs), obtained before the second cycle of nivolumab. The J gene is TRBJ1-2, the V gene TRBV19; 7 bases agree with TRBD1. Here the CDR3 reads CASSIKPGGGYGYTF. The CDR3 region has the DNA TGTGCCAGTAGTATAAAGCCAGGGGGAGGCTATGGCTACACCTTC.